These 17 T cell receptor beta chains were sequenced from one sample in a study of T-cell memory formation after mild COVID-19. MiXCR was run by TCRdb on the 5' RACE reads, yielding one entry per CDR3 protein. This table holds some 450,000 distinct CDR3 sequences, 15% to 25% found once. The material sequenced was PBMCs or a T cell subset sorted from them (not recorded which). Receptors originate from an adult woman who had mild COVID-19 (a few samples of this study predate the infection). Cell type and time point are not known.

This clonotype showed up many times. V and J are TRBV7-2 and TRBJ1-1; D unresolved. Trimming stripped 2 bases from V and 5 bases from J, with 6 bases between. This CDR3 has 12 amino acids. Germline V CDR1 and CDR2: SGHTA, FQGNSA. The CDR3 nucleotides read TGTGCCAGCAGCTTACCTTTGACTGAAGCTTTCTTT. Amino acid sequence: CASSLPLTEAFF.

This clonotype was observed at least ten times. This chain joins TRBV5-1 and TRBJ2-1; D possibly corresponds to TRBD1 (6 bases). In germline, CDR1 is SGHRS, CDR2 YFSETQ. This CDR3 is 14 amino acids long. Trimming left V 4 bases short and J 9 bases short, with 17 bases between. The CDR3 loop reads CASSPHREGGEQFF. DNA of the CDR3: TGCGCCAGCAGCCCGCACAGGGAAGGGGGTGAGCAGTTCTTC. The complete variable domain, with remaining parts taken from reference TRBV5-1 and TRBJ2-1, reads KAGVTQTPRYLIKTRGQQVTLSCSPISGHRSVSWYQQTPGQGLQFLFEYFSETQRNKGNFPGRFSGRQFSNSRSEMNVSTLELGDSALYLCASSPHREGGEQFFGPGTRLTVL.

This rearrangement joins TRBV2 to TRBJ1-1, with TRBD1 matching 9 bases. The germline V gene has CDR1 SNHLY and CDR2 FYNNEI. The CDR3 is made up of 13 amino acids. Unmatched junction bases numbered 5, after V lost 7 bases and J lost 5 bases. The CDR3 DNA is TGTGCCAGCACGGGACAGGGAGAAACTGAAGCTTTCTTT. It yields the protein CASTGQGETEAFF.

In this sample, this clonotype turned up many times. V gene TRBV4-1 combines with J gene TRBJ2-2, with TRBD1 identical over 7 bases. The germline V gene has CDR1 MGHRA and CDR2 YSYEKL. The V and J ends lost 3 bases and 0 bases, in that order; junction bases with no gene match: 4. This CDR3 is built from 16 residues. The DNA of the CDR3 is TGCGCCAGCAGCCATTTCACAGGGGCGAACACCGGGGAGCTGTTTTTT. Amino acid sequence: CASSHFTGANTGELFF.

The genes are TRBV6-1 and TRBJ1-5; D is unresolved. V dropped 1 base and J dropped 5 bases, with 9 bases sitting between them. The CDR3 sequence is 14 residues long. Germline V gives CDR1 MNHNS, CDR2 SASEGT. CDR3 region: CASSEGRVDQPQHF. In DNA, the CDR3 is TGTGCCAGCAGTGAAGGAAGGGTAGATCAGCCCCAGCATTTT.

In this sample, this clonotype turned up a few times. The J gene is TRBJ1-2, the V gene TRBV5-1; D is unclear. Germline V lookup: CDR1 SGHRS, CDR2 YFSETQ. V lost 7 bases and J 2 bases, leaving 12 bases between the germline ends. The CDR3 covers 13 residues. CDR3 amino acids: CASADGYNYGYTF. CDR3 nucleotide sequence: TGCGCCAGCGCTGACGGGTACAACTATGGCTACACCTTC.

This clonotype was seen only a few times. The chain couples TRBV6-2 or TRBV6-3 to TRBJ2-3; D is perhaps TRBD2 (5 bases). This CDR3 contains 16 residues. Trimming stripped 7 bases from V and 0 bases from J, with 17 bases between. Germline loops: CDR1 MNHEY, CDR2 SVGEGT. This chain's CDR3 is CASTTLMRTSTDTQYF. The CDR3 region has the DNA TGTGCCAGCACCACCCTAATGCGGACTAGCACAGATACGCAGTATTTT.

This clonotype was recorded at least ten times. The chain recombines TRBV12-3 or TRBV12-4 with TRBJ1-1; D unclear. CDR3 length equals 14 residues. V was trimmed by 3 bases and J by 1 base, leaving 9 bases between them. The CDR3 coding sequence is TGTGCCAGCAGTTTTATGCAGCCGAACACTGAAGCTTTCTTT. Its protein product is CASSFMQPNTEAFF.

This clonotype was observed a few times. This rearrangement joins TRBV7-8 to TRBJ2-3; D is undetermined. This CDR3 has 14 amino acids. Trimming stripped 5 bases from V and 2 bases from J, with 11 bases between. Per germline, CDR1 SGHVS and CDR2 FQNEAQ. CDR3 sequence reads: CASSQDRTTDTQYF. CDR3 nucleotides: TGTGCCAGCAGCCAAGATCGGACCACAGATACGCAGTATTTT.

The V call is TRBV10-3, the J call TRBJ2-5, with TRBD1 identical over 9 bases. Germline-derived CDR1 and CDR2 are ENHRY and SYGVKD. The CDR3 is 13 residues long. In nucleotides, the CDR3 is TGTTCCACAGGACAGGGGTCGAGGGAGACCCAGTACTTC. Amino acids: CSTGQGSRETQYF.

Only a few counts were recorded for this clonotype. This sequence joins TRBV30 and TRBJ2-2; the D is unclear. This CDR3 is 14 amino acids long. Germline V gene sequence: CDR1 GTSNPN, CDR2 SVGIG (reference sequence). The V and J ends lost 5 bases and 1 base respectively, with 11 bases between them. CDR3 amino acids: CAWDLVQNTGELFF. DNA of the CDR3: TGTGCCTGGGACCTTGTACAGAACACCGGGGAGCTGTTTTTT. The full variable domain, its missing parts supplied by reference TRBV30 and TRBJ2-2, is SQTIHQWPATLVQPVGSPLSLECTVEGTSNPNLYWYRQAAGRGLQLLFYSVGIGQISSEVPQNLSASRPQDRQFILSSKKLLLSDSGFYLCAWDLVQNTGELFFGEGSRLTVL.

V gene TRBV20-1 combines with J gene TRBJ1-5; tentative D call: TRBD1 (5 bases). There are 11 residues in the CDR3. The V end lost 7 bases, the J end lost 3 bases, and 7 bases lay between the germline ends. The germline V gene has CDR1 DFQATT and CDR2 SNEGSKA (reference sequence). The CDR3 protein is CSGGFNQPQHF. The CDR3 bases are TGCAGTGGGGGCTTCAATCAGCCCCAGCATTTT.

The chain employs TRBV27 and TRBJ2-5, with 7 bases aligning to TRBD1. There are 16 residues in the CDR3. Germline V gene data show CDR1 as MNHEY and CDR2 as SMNVEV (reference sequence). The V gene end was trimmed by 4 bases and the J gene end by 1 base; junction bases not matched to a gene: 9. For the CDR3, the DNA is TGTGCCAGCAGTTCCGTTCGGGACAGCATCCAAGAGACCCAGTACTTC. Its translation is CASSSVRDSIQETQYF.

There are a few counts of this clonotype. This chain joins TRBV5-1 and TRBJ1-4, with TRBD1 matching 10 bases. Per germline, CDR1 SGHRS and CDR2 YFSETQ. J was trimmed by 5 bases and V by 0 bases; bases with no gene match: 10. This CDR3 has 18 amino acids. CDR3 in amino acids: CASSLEDRGREKNEKLFF. The CDR3 region has the DNA TGCGCCAGCAGCTTGGAAGACAGGGGGCGCGAGAAGAATGAAAAACTGTTTTTT.

The J gene is TRBJ2-1, the V gene TRBV24-1; a weak D match, TRBD1 (6 bases). The CDR3 is 15 amino acids. The germline V gene encodes CDR1 KGHDR and CDR2 SFDVKD. V dropped 2 bases and J dropped 6 bases, with 13 bases sitting between them. The CDR3 sequence: CATSDSTVQGNEQFF. CDR3 bases: TGTGCCACCAGTGATTCAACAGTACAGGGCAATGAGCAGTTCTTC.

This clonotype turned up a few times. V gene TRBV5-1 combines with J gene TRBJ2-7; D not certain. V was clipped by 0 bases and J by 0 bases, with 13 bases between them. This CDR3 is built from 16 residues. Germline-derived CDR1 and CDR2 are SGHRS and YFSETQ. DNA for the CDR3: TGCGCCAGCAGCTTGGACCCGGCGTCAAGCTCCTACGAGCAGTACTTC. Protein sequence: CASSLDPASSSYEQYF. The whole variable domain, remainder taken from reference TRBV5-1 and TRBJ2-7, is KAGVTQTPRYLIKTRGQQVTLSCSPISGHRSVSWYQQTPGQGLQFLFEYFSETQRNKGNFPGRFSGRQFSNSRSEMNVSTLELGDSALYLCASSLDPASSSYEQYFGPGTRLTVT.

This chain links TRBV5-1 with TRBJ2-3, with 9 bases identical to TRBD2. Unmatched junction bases numbered 11, after V lost 6 bases and J lost 3 bases. The germline V gene has CDR1 SGHRS and CDR2 YFSETQ. There are 16 residues in the CDR3. The CDR3 DNA reads as TGCGCCAGCAACGCCCGCGGGGGGGGACTTACAGATACGCAGTATTTT. It yields the protein CASNARGGGLTDTQYF.